Below, one T cell receptor beta chain is given with its context. The sample originates from a study of glioma-infiltrating T cells after dendritic cell vaccination. Whole-study context: Glioblastoma patients came from Phase I and II dendritic cell vaccination trials. Dendritic cells derived from monocytes and pulsed with autologous tumor lysate formed the vaccine. Three intradermal dendritic cell vaccine injections were given every two weeks.

CDR1 and CDR2 from the germline V gene are KGHSH and LQKENI. The CDR3 sequence is 14 residues long. V shed 3 bases, J shed 5 bases, and the junction held 5 bases outside the gene matches. Measured with immunoSEQ multiplex PCR; TCRdb has only the in-frame clones, and not every one. The sample carries tens of thousands of clones, over 75% recorded once. Isocitrate dehydrogenase mutation was absent in all glioblastoma patients. This chain uses TRBV18 with TRBJ1-1; 8 bases line up with TRBD1. The clonotype originates from a human donor with glioblastoma. This specimen was blood, taken before dendritic cell vaccination. DNA for the CDR3: TGTGCCAGCTCACCGAGACAGGGGAGGACTGAAGCTTTCTTT. Protein: CASSPRQGRTEAFF. The entire variable domain, with the rest obtained from reference TRBV18 and TRBJ1-1, is as follows: NAGVMQNPRHLVRRRGQEARLRCSPMKGHSHVYWYRQLPEEGLKFMVYLQKENIIDESGMPKERFSAEFPKEGPSILRIQQVVRGDSAAYFCASSPRQGRTEAFFGQGTRLTVV.